This T cell receptor (beta chain) was identified in a study of T-cell reconstitution after alpha-beta-depleted transplantation in children. V lost 5 bases, J lost 2 bases, and 14 bases lay in between. Germline V CDR1 and CDR2: MDHEN, SYDVKM. The CDR3 runs to 15 residues. The sample holds many counts of this clonotype. TCRbeta library preparation incorporated unique molecular identifiers. TCRdb ran MiXCR on the PCR reads and lists one entry per CDR3 protein. The table has 670,000 or so distinct CDR3 sequences, approximately 14% seen once. V usage is TRBV28 and J usage is TRBJ2-3, with D possibly TRBD1 on 7 matching bases. The starting material was PBMCs, obtained before TCRalphabeta/CD19-depleted stem cell transplant. The sequence derives from a girl aged 2 to 9 with congenital amegakaryocytic thrombocytopenia, due to receive a stem cell transplant. The CDR3 loop is CASSMGGQSTDTQYF. DNA for the CDR3: TGTGCCAGCAGTATGGGGGGACAGTCCACAGATACGCAGTATTTT.